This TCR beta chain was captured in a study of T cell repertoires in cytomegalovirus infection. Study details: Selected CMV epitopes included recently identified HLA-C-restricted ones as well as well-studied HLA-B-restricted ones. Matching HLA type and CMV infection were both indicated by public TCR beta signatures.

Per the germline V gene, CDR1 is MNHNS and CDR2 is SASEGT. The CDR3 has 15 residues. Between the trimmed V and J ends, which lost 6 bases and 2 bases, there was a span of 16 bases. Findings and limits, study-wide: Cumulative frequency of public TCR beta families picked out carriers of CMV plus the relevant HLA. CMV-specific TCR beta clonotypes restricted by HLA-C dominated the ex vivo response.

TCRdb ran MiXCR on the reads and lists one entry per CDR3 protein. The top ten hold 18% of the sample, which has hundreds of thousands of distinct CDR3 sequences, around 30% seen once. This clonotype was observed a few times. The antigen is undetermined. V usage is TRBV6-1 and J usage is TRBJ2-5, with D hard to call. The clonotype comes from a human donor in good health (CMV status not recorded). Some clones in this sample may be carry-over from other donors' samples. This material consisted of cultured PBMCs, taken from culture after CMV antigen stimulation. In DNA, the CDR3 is TGTGCCAGCAGCTACCGGGCTGCTAATCAAGAGACCCAGTACTTC. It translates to CASSYRAANQETQYF.